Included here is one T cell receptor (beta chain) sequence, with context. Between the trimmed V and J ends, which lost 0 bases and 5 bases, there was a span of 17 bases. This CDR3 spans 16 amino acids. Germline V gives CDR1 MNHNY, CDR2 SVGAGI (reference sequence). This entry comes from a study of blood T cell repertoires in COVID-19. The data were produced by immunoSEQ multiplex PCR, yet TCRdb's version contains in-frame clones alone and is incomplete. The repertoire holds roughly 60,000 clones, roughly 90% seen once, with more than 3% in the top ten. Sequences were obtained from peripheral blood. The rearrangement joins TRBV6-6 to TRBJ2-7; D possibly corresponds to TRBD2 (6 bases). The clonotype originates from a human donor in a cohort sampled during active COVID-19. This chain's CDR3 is CASSYSYGTAGDEQYF. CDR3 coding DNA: TGTGCCAGCAGTTACTCATACGGGACTGCCGGGGACGAGCAGTACTTC.